The sequence of this T cell receptor (beta chain) was determined in a study of OX40 agonist ivuxolimab in advanced cancers. With respect to this clone: Its antigen remains unknown.

V was cut by 5 bases and J by 7 bases, with 18 bases left in between. Germline CDR1 is SGHAT and CDR2 is FQNNGV. CDR3 length: 15 amino acids. Exclusion applied to patients with autoimmune disease history or systemic immunosuppression. Whole-study results and caveats: Among patients with partial responses at 0.1-3.0 mg/kg, clonal expansion was among the lowest. CD8+ T cells were the subset that, on average, had more expanded clones than CD4+.

The method was immunoSEQ multiplex PCR; TCRdb's version includes in-frame clones alone and lacks a portion of them. The sample shows about 50,000 clones, roughly 89% of them seen only once. Material: CD4+ or CD8+ T cells sorted from blood, obtained in a trial of the OX40 agonist ivuxolimab. This sequence joins TRBV11-2 and TRBJ2-1; possible D gene TRBD2, 6 bases. The source is an adult with an advanced solid tumor such as melanoma, head and neck, liver or kidney cancer. CDR3 residues: CASSLGTGDGNEQFF. DNA for the CDR3: TGTGCCAGCAGCCTCGGTACGGGAGATGGTAATGAGCAGTTCTTC.